One TCR beta chain is described in this entry. The method was immunoSEQ multiplex PCR; TCRdb's version includes in-frame clones alone and lacks a portion of them. Counted here are about 160,000 clones, 92% occurring once; the ten biggest clones make up less than 0.75%. The record originates from a study of control samples from healthy donors and cancer patients. The CDR3 extends over 13 amino acids. The V gene's germline CDR1 is SGHDT and CDR2 YYEEEE. The V end was cut by 6 bases, the J end by 2 bases, with 11 bases between. Sample: blood. The rearrangement links TRBV5-6 to TRBJ1-2, with D hard to call. This TCR came from a woman in her twenties or thirties in good health. The DNA of the CDR3 is TGTGCCAGCAACGGTGCGGTAAACTATGGCTACACCTTC. Translated, it gives CASNGAVNYGYTF.